A selection of T cell receptor beta chains follows, all from one sample in a study of blood T cells in healthy people across ages. TCRdb used MiXCR to reprocess the 5' RACE reads, holding one entry per CDR3 protein. The data show about 1,400,000 distinct CDR3 sequences, roughly 40% seen once. The sequenced sample consisted of blood. These TCRs come from a woman aged 18-29 years in good health. Both conserved end residues are part of each CDR3. Each record gives: J gene, V gene, CDR3 protein.

j_call: TRBJ1-1; v_call: TRBV20-1; cdr3_aa: CSVIGAFF
j_call: TRBJ1-2; v_call: TRBV3-1; cdr3_aa: CASSQGWSRGAYGYTF
j_call: TRBJ2-5; v_call: TRBV11-3; cdr3_aa: CASSSLQGTQYF
j_call: TRBJ2-2; v_call: TRBV4-2; cdr3_aa: CASSQELSANTGELFF
j_call: TRBJ1-5; v_call: TRBV28; cdr3_aa: CASSEVKDQPQHF
j_call: TRBJ2-3; v_call: TRBV10-3; cdr3_aa: CAITSGSSTDTQYF
j_call: TRBJ1-1; v_call: TRBV29-1; cdr3_aa: CSVDGTAENTEAFF
j_call: TRBJ2-3; v_call: TRBV6-5; cdr3_aa: CAGRRLAGGYTDTQYF
j_call: TRBJ1-1; v_call: TRBV7-6; cdr3_aa: CASIGASTEAFF
j_call: TRBJ2-7; v_call: TRBV2; cdr3_aa: CASSEGDIVSYEQYF
j_call: TRBJ2-3; v_call: TRBV5-4; cdr3_aa: CASGLDPSTDTQYF
j_call: TRBJ2-5; v_call: TRBV29-1; cdr3_aa: CSVGPAGGETQYF